What follows is one T cell receptor (beta chain) and its context. The CDR3 spans 15 residues. The germline V gene encodes CDR1 SGHVS and CDR2 FQNEAQ. Trimming shortened V by 4 bases and J by 1 base, and 13 bases separated the two germline ends. The data originate from a study of T cell changes during pregnancy in multiple sclerosis. Libraries were prepared by immunoSEQ multiplex PCR; TCRdb keeps only in-frame clonotypes and omits some of them. Among 50,000 or so clones listed, around nine tenths were seen once. The chain has TRBV7-8 and TRBJ2-5, with D possibly TRBD2 on 6 matching bases. The sample consisted of CD4+ T cells from peripheral blood mononuclear cells, taken in the second trimester of pregnancy. The source of this sequence is a female donor with multiple sclerosis, enrolled in a pregnancy study. CDR3 residues: CASSSGVSFQETQYF. The CDR3 DNA follows: TGTGCCAGCAGCTCGGGGGTTAGTTTCCAAGAGACCCAGTACTTC. The variable domain in full, with the rest retrieved from reference TRBV7-8 and TRBJ2-5, is GAGVSQSPRYKVAKRGQDVALRCDPISGHVSLFWYQQALGQGPEFLTYFQNEAQLDKSGLPSDRFFAERPEGSVSTLKIQRTQQEDSAVYLCASSSGVSFQETQYFGPGTRLLVL.